What follows are 29 T cell receptor beta chains derived from one specimen sequenced in a study of cytomegalovirus exposure and HLA in healthy donors. Clones were read by immunoSEQ multiplex PCR, and TCRdb kept only the in-frame ones, dropping some. The sample has around 150,000 clones; roughly 86% are singletons. What was sequenced was PBMCs. The source of these receptors is a woman between 18 and 29 years old in good health and CMV-seropositive.

This clone turned up a few times. This chain joins TRBV27 and TRBJ1-2; TRBD1 aligns across 10 bases. V lost 6 bases to trimming and J lost 2 bases; unmatched junction nucleotides: 9. Germline V lookup: CDR1 MNHEY, CDR2 SMNVEV (reference sequence). CDR3 length equals 16 residues. This CDR3 reads CASRELGTGANYGYTF. CDR3 sequence (DNA): TGTGCCAGCAGGGAGTTAGGGACAGGGGCGAACTATGGCTACACCTTC.

This clone was seen once. This chain connects TRBV6-4 to TRBJ2-3; 7 bases line up with TRBD1. Germline values: CDR1 MRHNA, CDR2 SNTAGT. The CDR3 contains 14 residues. J lost 0 bases, V lost 6 bases, and 3 bases had no gene match. The CDR3 sequence is CASSSQGSTDTQYF. The CDR3 DNA follows: TGTGCCAGCAGCTCACAGGGGAGCACAGATACGCAGTATTTT.

Here the CDR3 reads CASSPTDRNTGELFF. The CDR3 DNA reads as TGCGCCAGCAGCCCCACGGACAGGAACACCGGGGAGCTGTTTTTT. The genes are TRBV5-1 and TRBJ2-2, with D maybe TRBD1 (6 bases). The germline V gene encodes CDR1 SGHRS and CDR2 YFSETQ. V lost 4 bases and J lost 1, with 11 bases in between. This CDR3 contains 15 residues.

This clone showed up just once. The V call is TRBV5-5, the J call TRBJ2-2, with D unresolved. V was shortened by 3 bases and J by 0 bases, with 15 bases between the two germline ends. The CDR3 has 17 residues. CDR1 and CDR2 (germline): SGHKS, YYEKEE (reference sequence). CDR3 nucleotide sequence: TGTGCCAGCAGCTCCCCCGGTCAAGTCGCGAACACCGGGGAGCTGTTTTTT. Translation gives CASSSPGQVANTGELFF.

This chain joins TRBV9 and TRBJ2-3; TRBD2 matches at 8 bases. The CDR3 contains 15 residues. Germline V gives CDR1 SGDLS, CDR2 YYNGEE. V lost 7 bases and J lost 0; bases outside the gene matches: 7. The CDR3 nucleotides read TGTGCCAGCGGAAGGGGCGGGGGGAGCACAGATACGCAGTATTTT. It specifies CASGRGGGSTDTQYF.

V is TRBV6-1 and J is TRBJ2-7, with D possibly matching TRBD2 (6 bases). Germline lookup yields CDR1 MNHNS and CDR2 SASEGT. CDR3 length equals 15 residues. V lost 1 base and J 5 bases, leaving 15 bases between the germline ends. The CDR3: CASSEGYGEVNEQYF. The CDR3 DNA is TGTGCCAGCAGTGAAGGGTACGGGGAGGTCAACGAGCAGTACTTC.

This clone was observed a handful of times. The gene calls are TRBV19 and TRBJ1-5; the D is unclear. There are 14 residues in the CDR3. V lost 3 bases and J lost 4, with 10 bases in between. Germline CDR1 is LNHDA and CDR2 is SQIVND (reference sequence). The CDR3 region is CASSIQAGNQPQHF. DNA for the CDR3: TGTGCCAGTAGTATTCAGGCGGGAAATCAGCCCCAGCATTTT.

The chain combines TRBV30 with TRBJ2-7; 9 positions match TRBD2. Per the germline V gene, CDR1 is GTSNPN and CDR2 is SVGIG (reference sequence). With V trimmed by 3 bases and J by 6 bases, 6 bases remained unmatched. The CDR3 runs 13 residues. CDR3 region: CAWSSSGTGEQYF. CDR3 coding DNA: TGTGCCTGGAGCTCTAGCGGGACGGGCGAGCAGTACTTC. Filled out from reference TRBV30 and TRBJ2-7, the complete variable domain reads SQTIHQWPATLVQPVGSPLSLECTVEGTSNPNLYWYRQAAGRGLQLLFYSVGIGQISSEVPQNLSASRPQDRQFILSSKKLLLSDSGFYLCAWSSSGTGEQYFGPGTRLTVT.

To note about this clone: Additional DNA sequences in this sample encode the identical CDR3. The chain links TRBV20-1 to TRBJ1-3; D gene uncertain. Germline CDR1 is DFQATT and CDR2 is SNEGSKA (reference sequence). The CDR3 is made up of 11 amino acids. V lost 6 bases and J lost 3, with 6 bases in between. CDR3 sequence: CSAPRGNTIYF. In DNA, the CDR3 is TGCAGTGCCCCCCGTGGAAACACCATATATTTT.

V usage is TRBV21-1 and J usage is TRBJ2-7; the table's D call, TRBD1, has no DNA check behind it. TRBV21-1 is listed as a pseudogene. The CDR3 has 13 amino acids. The CDR3 DNA reads TGTGCCAGCACCCAAATTCCCACCTACGAGCAGTACTTC. Translated: CASTQIPTYEQYF.

The CDR3 coding sequence is TGCGCCAGCAGCCAAGTAGGGGTGGGGGGGAATGAGCAGTTCTTC. The encoded protein is CASSQVGVGGNEQFF. The rearrangement joins TRBV4-3 to TRBJ2-1; 7 bases are a match to TRBD2. The CDR3 extends over 15 amino acids. V lost 1 base to trimming and J lost 7 bases; unmatched junction nucleotides: 7. The germline CDR1 and CDR2 sequences are LGHNA and YSLEER.

The chain couples TRBV5-4 to TRBJ2-7; a possible D gene is TRBD1 (6 bases). The CDR3 covers 17 residues. Germline V gene sequence: CDR1 SGHNT, CDR2 YYREEE (reference sequence). V lost 0 bases to trimming and J lost 1 base, with 17 bases between them. The CDR3 protein is CASSLALGLRGSYEQYF. CDR3 DNA: TGTGCCAGCAGCTTGGCCCTAGGGTTGAGGGGGTCCTACGAGCAGTACTTC.

This clone was detected once. The V call is TRBV6-6, the J call TRBJ1-2; tentative D call: TRBD1 (5 bases). There are 14 residues in the CDR3. Germline CDR1 MNHNY, CDR2 SVGAGI (reference sequence). The V and J ends lost 2 bases and 0 bases respectively, with 7 bases between them. DNA for the CDR3: TGTGCCAGCAGTTACACGACAGCTAACTATGGCTACACCTTC. Translating it yields CASSYTTANYGYTF.

The chain couples TRBV11-2 to TRBJ1-2, with 8 positions matching TRBD1. The CDR3 has 16 residues. J was trimmed by 3 bases and V by 1 base; bases with no gene match: 7. Germline-derived CDR1 and CDR2 are SGHAT and FQNNGV. The CDR3 sequence: CASSLVQGASYYGYTF. The CDR3 DNA is TGTGCCAGCAGCTTAGTGCAGGGGGCGAGTTACTATGGCTACACCTTC.

This clone was counted a single time. CDR3 nucleotide sequence: TGTGCCAGCAGTTTAACGGTCAGGCGGACTTACAATGAGCAGTTCTTC. Protein product: CASSLTVRRTYNEQFF. This chain connects TRBV28 to TRBJ2-1, with D possibly matching TRBD2 (5 bases). V lost 2 bases and J 4 bases, leaving 15 bases between the germline ends. The CDR3 runs to 16 residues. CDR1 is MDHEN, CDR2 SYDVKM, per germline.

V usage is TRBV4-2 and J usage is TRBJ2-3, with 7 bases identical to TRBD2. CDR1 is LGHNA, CDR2 YNFKEQ, per germline. With 2 bases clipped from V and 3 bases from J, the junction kept 8 bases outside the gene matches. The CDR3 covers 16 residues. CDR3 sequence: CASSQRQRDLTDTQYF. The CDR3 DNA is TGTGCCAGCAGCCAAAGACAGCGGGATCTAACAGATACGCAGTATTTT.

The count of this clone is one. The gene calls are TRBV7-9 and TRBJ2-1; TRBD2 aligns across 9 bases. This CDR3 is 16 amino acids long. Germline V gives CDR1 SEHNR, CDR2 FQNEAQ (reference sequence). J was trimmed by 2 bases and V by 0 bases; bases with no gene match: 2. CDR3 in amino acids: CASSLAREGPYNEQFF. The CDR3 DNA follows: TGTGCCAGCAGCTTAGCGCGGGAGGGCCCCTACAATGAGCAGTTCTTC.

The gene calls are TRBV19 and TRBJ2-1, with a tentative D call TRBD2 (6 bases). Trimming cost V 5 bases and J 6 bases, with 14 bases left between them. The CDR3 is 14 residues long. The V gene's germline CDR1 is LNHDA and CDR2 SQIVND (reference sequence). The CDR3 DNA follows: TGTGCCAGTAGTTCCTCCGGGGGTGGCAATGAGCAGTTCTTC. Encoded protein: CASSSSGGGNEQFF. Full variable domain (outside the CDR3, taken from reference TRBV19 and TRBJ2-1): DGGITQSPKYLFRKEGQNVTLSCEQNLNHDAMYWYRQDPGQGLRLIYYSQIVNDFQKGDIAEGYSVSREKKESFPLTVTSAQKNPTAFYLCASSSSGGGNEQFFGPGTRLTVL.

The chain carries TRBV28 and TRBJ1-2; a possible D gene is TRBD1 (6 bases). Germline assignment: CDR1 MDHEN and CDR2 SYDVKM. Trimming took off 6 bases at V and 1 base at J, with 9 bases between the two ends. There are 13 residues in the CDR3. This chain's CDR3 is CASRRGFNYGYTF. The CDR3 DNA follows: TGTGCCAGCAGGAGGGGGTTTAACTATGGCTACACCTTC.

This chain links TRBV29-1 with TRBJ1-2, with 7 bases that match TRBD1. In germline, CDR1 is SQVTM, CDR2 ANQGSEA. The CDR3 sequence is 14 residues long. J was trimmed by 2 bases and V by 3 bases; bases with no gene match: 6. DNA for the CDR3: TGCAGCGTTGACAGGGGGGTTTCGAACTATGGCTACACCTTC. As protein: CSVDRGVSNYGYTF.

The gene calls are TRBV7-2 and TRBJ2-7; 10 nucleotides match TRBD2. CDR1 SGHTA and CDR2 FQGNSA come from the germline V gene. Germline trimming cut 4 bases from V and 6 bases from J; bases unmatched to any gene: 18. There are 18 residues in the CDR3. The chain's CDR3 is CASSSPLAGVPPPGEQYF. DNA for the CDR3: TGTGCCAGCAGCTCTCCTCTAGCGGGAGTCCCTCCGCCGGGCGAGCAGTACTTC. Filled out from reference TRBV7-2 and TRBJ2-7, the complete variable domain reads GAGVSQSPSNKVTEKGKDVELRCDPISGHTALYWYRQSLGQGLEFLIYFQGNSAPDKSGLPSDRFSAERTGGSVSTLTIQRTQQEDSAVYLCASSSPLAGVPPPGEQYFGPGTRLTVT.

The CDR3 here is CASSLGLGGADTQYF. The CDR3 DNA is TGTGCCAGCAGCTTAGGACTAGGTGGTGCAGATACGCAGTATTTT. The J gene is TRBJ2-3, the V gene TRBV7-2; TRBD2 is a possible D gene (6 bases). Germline V lookup: CDR1 SGHTA, CDR2 FQGNSA. The CDR3 covers 15 residues. V shed 1 base and J shed 4 bases, with 12 bases lying between them.

This chain uses TRBV29-1 with TRBJ2-2, with a weak D call TRBD1 (6 bases). Germline-derived CDR1 and CDR2 are SQVTM and ANQGSEA. Trimming cost V 6 bases and J 0 bases, with 17 bases left between them. There are 16 residues in the CDR3. CDR3 DNA: TGCAGCGTCCAACTAGGACAGTCTACGAACACCGGGGAGCTGTTTTTT. This gives the protein CSVQLGQSTNTGELFF.

The chain couples TRBV25-1 to TRBJ2-1, with D perhaps matching TRBD1 (6 bases). V was clipped by 0 bases and J by 7 bases, with 13 bases between them. CDR3 length equals 15 residues. Germline loops: CDR1 MGHDK, CDR2 SYGVNS. CDR3 protein: CASSEYTGRGNEQFF. DNA of the CDR3: TGTGCCAGCAGTGAATATACAGGGCGTGGGAATGAGCAGTTCTTC.

The chain carries TRBV10-1 and TRBJ1-1, with 8 bases identical to TRBD1. J gave up 3 bases and V 5 bases, and 11 bases lay outside the gene matches. The V gene's germline CDR1 is WNHNN and CDR2 SYGVQD (reference sequence). CDR3 length: 16 amino acids. This CDR3 reads CASSPGQGRGYTEAFF. CDR3 sequence (DNA): TGCGCCAGCAGTCCCGGACAGGGAAGAGGGTACACTGAAGCTTTCTTT.

This sequence joins TRBV2 and TRBJ2-2; D ambiguous. CDR1 is SNHLY and CDR2 is FYNNEI in the germline V gene. The CDR3 length is 17 residues. V lost 5 bases to trimming and J lost 0 bases, with 16 bases between them. This chain's CDR3 is CASSPSRASANTGELFF. Written as DNA, the CDR3 is TGTGCCAGCAGTCCCAGTAGAGCTAGTGCGAACACCGGGGAGCTGTTTTTT.

The chain couples TRBV7-9 to TRBJ2-5; 9 bases line up with TRBD1. Germline V gene sequence: CDR1 SEHNR, CDR2 FQNEAQ (reference sequence). Trimming removed 5 bases from V and 5 bases from J; junction bases left unmatched: 3. The CDR3 consists of 13 residues. The CDR3 DNA follows: TGTGCCAGCAGCGACAGGGGGTCGGAGACCCAGTACTTC. This codes for CASSDRGSETQYF.

The CDR3 spells CASSPQGARGTF. For the CDR3, the DNA is TGTGCCAGCAGTCCTCAAGGGGCGCGAGGCACCTTC. V usage is TRBV28 and J usage is TRBJ1-2; weak D call: TRBD1 (5 bases). The germline gives CDR1 MDHEN, CDR2 SYDVKM. Trimming removed 5 bases at V and 13 bases at J, with 17 bases between. CDR3 length: 12 amino acids.

The chain recombines TRBV12-5 with TRBJ2-2; TRBD2 agrees at 10 bases. V trimming: 1 base; J trimming: 4 bases; junction bases outside the gene matches: 6. The CDR3 covers 17 residues. CDR1 and CDR2 from the germline V gene are LGHNT and FRNRAP. The CDR3, as DNA: TGTGCTAGTGGTTTGGGGGCTAGCGGGAGTAGCACCGGGGAGCTGTTTTTT. Protein: CASGLGASGSSTGELFF.